One sample yielded the 32 T cell receptor beta chains listed below, sequenced in a study of radiotherapy plus CTLA-4 blockade in lung cancer. The protocol was immunoSEQ multiplex PCR, while the TCRdb copy is restricted to in-frame clones and leaves out a portion. The top ten hold around 10% of the sample, which has roughly 50,000 clones, less than 85% seen once. The sequencing used peripheral blood, collected from a patient treated with radiotherapy plus ipilimumab. The receptors come from a human donor with non-small cell lung cancer who had stable disease on radiotherapy plus ipilimumab.

The chain is built from TRBV6-1 and TRBJ1-2, with TRBD1 matching over 7 bases. CDR3 length: 16 amino acids. Looked up from germline, CDR1 is MNHNS and CDR2 is SASEGT. J was trimmed by 4 bases and V by 2 bases; bases with no gene match: 10. The CDR3 protein is CASSETPTGVAYGYTF. CDR3 sequence (DNA): TGTGCCAGCAGTGAAACCCCCACAGGGGTGGCCTATGGCTACACCTTC.

The V call is TRBV7-3, the J call TRBJ2-7; TRBD1 or TRBD2 may be the D gene (5 bases each). The length of the CDR3 is 16 residues. Trimming shortened V by 2 bases and J by 4 bases, and 18 bases separated the two germline ends. The germline gives CDR1 SGHTA, CDR2 FQGTGA. CDR3 DNA: TGTGCCAGCAGCTTAGGGGACCTCGGTAGCATTTACGAGCAGTACGTC. Its protein product is CASSLGDLGSIYEQYV.

The chain combines TRBV7-2 with TRBJ1-2, with D perhaps matching TRBD1 (5 bases). In germline, CDR1 is SGHTA, CDR2 FQGNSA. This CDR3 region has 16 residues. V lost 2 bases and J lost 8, with 21 bases in between. The CDR3 nucleotides read TGTGCCAGCAGCTTACGAAGGGGCCCAACTCGAGGGGGCTACACCTTC. Its protein product is CASSLRRGPTRGGYTF.

The V and J genes are TRBV5-1 and TRBJ2-7; no definite D call. The CDR3 has 11 residues. The ends were cut back, 5 bases at V and 3 bases at J, with 6 bases in the middle. The germline CDR1 and CDR2 sequences are SGHRS and YFSETQ. CDR3 sequence (DNA): TGCGCCAGCAGAGACGGCTACGAGCAGTACTTC. It encodes CASRDGYEQYF.

The CDR3 spells CASRGQSGYEQYF. The CDR3 DNA sequence: TGTGCCAGCAGAGGACAGTCAGGCTACGAGCAGTACTTC. The chain employs TRBV25-1 and TRBJ2-7, with a tentative D call TRBD1 (6 bases). Trimming left V 6 bases short and J 3 bases short, with 12 bases between. Germline V gives CDR1 MGHDK, CDR2 SYGVNS. The CDR3 spans 13 residues.

This chain joins TRBV5-1 and TRBJ1-6, with 11 bases identical to TRBD1. V dropped 4 bases and J dropped 7; count of bases not matched to a gene: 7. Germline CDR1 and CDR2: SGHRS and YFSETQ. This CDR3 region has 16 residues. The CDR3 DNA reads as TGCGCCAGCAGCGGAGAGGACAGGGGGCGAAATTCACCCCTCCACTTT. It is translated as CASSGEDRGRNSPLHF.

The V gene is TRBV4-3, the J gene TRBJ1-2, with D perhaps matching TRBD1 (5 bases). Germline loops: CDR1 LGHNA, CDR2 YSLEER. There are 15 residues in the CDR3. The V end was cut by 4 bases, the J end by 6 bases, with 18 bases between. The CDR3 here is CASSPREAGADGYTF. CDR3 nucleotide sequence: TGCGCCAGCAGCCCCCGGGAGGCTGGGGCAGATGGCTACACCTTC.

The chain uses TRBV21-1 and TRBJ1-1. TRBV21-1 is assigned pseudogene status. The CDR3 length is 15 residues. CDR3 region: CASSARDWGNTEAFF. CDR3 coding DNA: TGTGCCAGCAGCGCCCGGGACTGGGGGAACACTGAAGCTTTCTTT.

This clone appeared a single time. The chain uses TRBV2 and TRBJ2-1; D may be TRBD1 (5 bases). The V end lost 2 bases, the J end lost 2 bases, and 13 bases lay between the germline ends. Germline V gene data show CDR1 as SNHLY and CDR2 as FYNNEI. The CDR3 covers 16 residues. CDR3 in DNA: TGTGCCAGCAGTGAATTGGGGCAGTTTCCCTACAATGAGCAGTTCTTC. This gives the protein CASSELGQFPYNEQFF.

Of note for this clone: One end of the junction varies from germline; a read error may be responsible. The rearrangement joins TRBV5-4 to TRBJ1-1; D might be TRBD1 (5 bases). This CDR3 is built from 16 residues. Per germline, CDR1 SGHNT and CDR2 YYREEE (reference sequence). CDR3 DNA: TGTGCCAGCAGATTGGGGCTTAATGCCATGAACACTGAAGCTTTCTTT. It is translated as CASRLGLNAMNTEAFF.

V and J are TRBV5-1 and TRBJ2-1; TRBD2 is a possible D gene (6 bases). Trimming stripped 4 bases from V and 2 bases from J, with 19 bases between. The CDR3 has 17 residues. The germline V gene has CDR1 SGHRS and CDR2 YFSETQ. The CDR3 bases are TGCGCCAGCAGCCCTGAATCTCTAGCGCCAACCTACAATGAGCAGTTCTTC. Protein: CASSPESLAPTYNEQFF.

In this sample, this clone turned up many times. This sequence joins TRBV6-4 and TRBJ1-4; 8 nucleotides align to TRBD1. The CDR3 runs 15 residues. Per germline, CDR1 MRHNA and CDR2 SNTAGT. J lost 8 bases, V lost 3 bases, and 8 bases had no gene match. This chain's CDR3 is CASSEATGEEEKLFF. In nucleotides, the CDR3 is TGTGCCAGCAGTGAAGCGACAGGGGAGGAAGAAAAACTGTTTTTT.

The rearrangement links TRBV7-3 to TRBJ1-2; perhaps TRBD1 as D (6 bases). V lost 4 bases, J lost 14 bases, and 20 bases lay in between. In germline, CDR1 is SGHTA, CDR2 FQGTGA. The CDR3 extends over 13 amino acids. The CDR3 coding sequence is TGTGCCAGCAGCTCCGGGACACCTATAGTCTGGACCTTC. Translation: CASSSGTPIVWTF.

CDR3 loop: CASSLGPSNTEAFF. In nucleotides, the CDR3 is TGCGCCAGCAGCCTGGGACCGTCGAACACTGAAGCTTTCTTT. V and J are TRBV5-1 and TRBJ1-1, with a possible D match to TRBD1 (5 bases). This CDR3 is 14 amino acids long. In germline, CDR1 is SGHRS, CDR2 YFSETQ. V lost 4 bases to trimming and J lost 1 base, with 11 bases between them.

This clone was seen only once. This chain links TRBV19 with TRBJ1-5, with a weak D call TRBD1 (6 bases). Germline V gives CDR1 LNHDA, CDR2 SQIVND (reference sequence). Trimming took 3 bases from V and 6 from J, leaving 15 bases between them. This CDR3 is 15 amino acids long. CDR3 loop: CASSIGGSGGQPQHF. CDR3 DNA sequence: TGTGCCAGTAGTATTGGGGGCTCGGGGGGTCAGCCCCAGCATTTT.

Points on this clone: Distinct nucleotide sequences in the sample also encode this CDR3. The chain recombines TRBV9 with TRBJ1-2; maybe TRBD1 (5 bases). Per the germline V gene, CDR1 is SGDLS and CDR2 is YYNGEE. The CDR3 has 13 amino acids. V was clipped by 0 bases and J by 3 bases, with 6 bases between them. This chain's CDR3 is CASSVGGDYGYTF. The CDR3 nucleotides read TGTGCCAGCAGCGTAGGAGGGGACTATGGCTACACCTTC.

The chain joins TRBV7-3 to TRBJ1-1; 7 positions match TRBD1. The CDR3 extends over 14 amino acids. The V gene's germline CDR1 is SGHTA and CDR2 FQGTGA. Trimming took 4 bases from V and 1 from J; bases not matched to a gene: 3. Here the CDR3 DNA reads TGTGCCAGCAGCTCGACAGGGCGGAACACTGAAGCTTTCTTT. Translating it yields CASSSTGRNTEAFF. Full variable domain (outside the CDR3, taken from reference TRBV7-3 and TRBJ1-1): GAGVSQTPSNKVTEKGKYVELRCDPISGHTALYWYRQSLGQGPEFLIYFQGTGAADDSGLPNDRFFAVRPEGSVSTLKIQRTERGDSAVYLCASSSTGRNTEAFFGQGTRLTVV.

This clone was picked up a small number of times. This chain connects TRBV20-1 to TRBJ1-2, with 8 bases lining up with TRBD1. Unmatched junction bases numbered 1, after V lost 5 bases and J lost 5 bases. CDR1 DFQATT and CDR2 SNEGSKA come from the germline V gene (reference sequence). The CDR3 totals 11 residues. The CDR3 DNA is TGCAGTGCTGGACAGGGATATGGCTACACCTTC. It is translated as CSAGQGYGYTF.

This chain joins TRBV9 and TRBJ1-1; no clear D. This CDR3 comprises 15 residues. V gave up 0 bases and J gave up 2 bases, with 11 bases separating them. Germline V CDR1 and CDR2: SGDLS, YYNGEE. CDR3 sequence reads: CASSVGWTANTEAFF. CDR3 in DNA: TGTGCCAGCAGCGTAGGCTGGACCGCTAACACTGAAGCTTTCTTT.

The chain uses TRBV11-2 and TRBJ1-1, with D unclear. Germline V gene sequence: CDR1 SGHAT, CDR2 FQNNGV. The CDR3 totals 15 residues. V was trimmed by 3 bases and J by 3 bases, leaving 14 bases between them. The chain's CDR3 is CASSFSRPPDTEAFF. CDR3 nucleotide sequence: TGTGCCAGCAGCTTCTCCCGGCCTCCCGACACTGAAGCTTTCTTT.

This rearrangement joins TRBV6-5 to TRBJ2-1, with TRBD2 matching 11 bases. The trim removed 8 bases at V and 8 bases at J, leaving 8 bases unmatched. The germline gives CDR1 MNHEY, CDR2 SVGAGI. The CDR3 loop spans 14 amino acids. The CDR3 DNA follows: TGTGCCAGCGTGGGCCTAGCGGGGGGTCATGAGCAGTTCTTC. Translation: CASVGLAGGHEQFF.

This rearrangement joins TRBV6-6 to TRBJ2-1, with TRBD2 matching 10 bases. Germline V gene sequence: CDR1 MNHNY, CDR2 SVGAGI (reference sequence). Trimming took 6 bases from V and 8 from J; bases not matched to a gene: 10. The CDR3 is 15 residues long. The CDR3 here is CASSYASGGGYEQFF. The CDR3 DNA follows: TGTGCCAGCAGCTATGCTAGCGGGGGTGGCTATGAGCAGTTCTTC.

The chain recombines TRBV6-6 with TRBJ1-2; D ambiguous. The CDR3 is made up of 12 amino acids. The V end was cut by 6 bases, the J end by 2 bases, with 7 bases between. CDR1 MNHNY and CDR2 SVGAGI come from the germline V gene (reference sequence). The CDR3 loop is CASRVVNYGYTF. CDR3 DNA sequence: TGTGCCAGCAGGGTGGTAAACTATGGCTACACCTTC.

The chain joins TRBV29-1 to TRBJ1-2; D is uncertain. V lost 4 bases and J 7 bases, leaving 19 bases between the germline ends. CDR1 is SQVTM, CDR2 ANQGSEA, per germline. The CDR3 sequence is 14 residues long. CDR3 coding DNA: TGCAGCGTTGGGTCGGACGATAGGGAACGTGGCTACACCTTC. Translation: CSVGSDDRERGYTF.

J is TRBJ2-3 and V is TRBV6-5; 7 bases are a match to TRBD1. CDR3 length: 14 amino acids. The ends lost 5 bases at V and 3 bases at J; junction bases unmatched: 5. Germline V gene lookup returns CDR1 MNHEY and CDR2 SVGAGI. The CDR3 loop is CASSEDRVTDTQYF. CDR3 bases: TGTGCCAGCAGTGAAGACAGGGTAACAGATACGCAGTATTTT.

This clone was observed a few times. The V and J genes are TRBV27 and TRBJ2-1, with TRBD2 matching over 11 bases. After removal of 7 bases from V and 4 bases from J, the junction contained 6 bases not matched to a gene. CDR3 size: 15 residues. The V gene's germline CDR1 is MNHEY and CDR2 SMNVEV (reference sequence). The DNA of the CDR3 is TGTGCCAGCACCGTCAGACTAGCGGGATACAATGAGCAGTTCTTC. Translation: CASTVRLAGYNEQFF.

This clone was detected a few times. In DNA form, the CDR3 reads TGTGCCAGCAGCTTACTGGGCTACACCTTC. Amino acids: CASSLLGYTF. The chain uses TRBV7-2 and TRBJ1-2; no firm D call. The CDR3 consists of 10 residues. The ends were cut back, 2 bases at V and 8 bases at J, with 3 bases in the middle. CDR1 and CDR2 from the germline V gene are SGHTA and FQGNSA.

This chain links TRBV1 with TRBJ2-5; the table's D call of TRBD2 was not tested on the DNA. TRBV1 is listed as a pseudogene. CDR3 length: 18 amino acids. Here the CDR3 DNA reads TGCACCAGCAGCCAAGTTGGGTTGAAGCGGGGGTTACAAGAGACCCAGTACTTC. The encoded protein is CTSSQVGLKRGLQETQYF.

The V and J genes are TRBV6-5 and TRBJ1-6, with no clear D. There are 13 residues in the CDR3. Looked up from germline, CDR1 is MNHEY and CDR2 is SVGAGI. Trimming pared 6 bases from V and 7 bases from J, leaving 10 bases between. The CDR3 region is CASRQNVNSPLHF. The DNA of the CDR3 is TGTGCCAGCAGACAGAATGTGAATTCACCCCTCCACTTT.

This clone was seen only a few times. J is TRBJ1-2 and V is TRBV11-2; a possible D gene is TRBD1 (6 bases). The CDR3 is 12 amino acids. Between the trimmed V and J ends, which lost 0 bases and 13 bases, there was a span of 12 bases. Per germline, CDR1 SGHAT and CDR2 FQNNGV. The CDR3 here is CASSLEDRSITF. The CDR3 DNA follows: TGTGCCAGCAGCTTAGAAGACAGGTCGATCACCTTC.

This clone has more than one count but fewer than ten. The chain has TRBV10-3 and TRBJ1-5; D uncertain. This CDR3 is 14 amino acids long. Trimming took off 6 bases at V and 5 bases at J, with 14 bases between the two ends. Germline lookup yields CDR1 ENHRY and CDR2 SYGVKD. As DNA, the CDR3 is TGTGCCATCAGAGATCAGGCATGGGATCAGCCCCAGCATTTT. Translating it yields CAIRDQAWDQPQHF.

V and J are TRBV2 and TRBJ2-2; TRBD2 aligns across 8 bases. CDR3 size: 18 residues. The trim removed 4 bases at V and 0 bases at J, leaving 10 bases unmatched. CDR1 is SNHLY and CDR2 is FYNNEI in the germline V gene. CDR3: CASSVLGLAGANTGELFF. Here the CDR3 DNA reads TGTGCCAGCAGTGTACTCGGGCTAGCGGGCGCGAACACCGGGGAGCTGTTTTTT.